The 10 T cell receptor beta chains presented below share a single source sample, sequenced in a study of CD8+ T cells in alopecia areata. Extracted RNA was reverse transcribed into cDNA, the sequencing template. The data were produced by immunoSEQ multiplex PCR, yet TCRdb's version contains in-frame clones alone and is incomplete. The sample shows 150,000 or so clones, over 70% of them seen only once. The sample was CD8+ T cells sorted from blood, taken at week 0. The receptors were sampled from a human donor with alopecia areata.

This chain joins TRBV6-6 and TRBJ2-7; TRBD1 aligns across 10 bases. V lost 6 bases, J lost 6 bases, and 8 bases stayed unmatched. Germline assignment: CDR1 MNHNY and CDR2 SVGAGI (reference sequence). This CDR3 has 14 residues. The CDR3 spells CASSRRDRGIEQYF. In DNA, the CDR3 is TGTGCCAGCAGCAGGAGGGACAGGGGAATCGAGCAGTACTTC.

The rearrangement uses TRBV5-1 and TRBJ2-2; D perhaps matches TRBD1 (5 bases). This CDR3 comprises 13 residues. Deletions cut 0 bases from V and 5 bases from J, with 5 bases between. The germline gives CDR1 SGHRS, CDR2 YFSETQ. The CDR3: CASSLDRTGELFF. The CDR3 DNA reads TGCGCCAGCAGCTTGGACAGGACCGGGGAGCTGTTTTTT.

The genes are TRBV2 and TRBJ2-5; 10 nucleotides agree with TRBD2. The trim removed 3 bases at V and 5 bases at J, leaving 9 bases unmatched. The CDR3 totals 16 residues. The germline V gene encodes CDR1 SNHLY and CDR2 FYNNEI. The CDR3 nucleotides are TGTGCCAGCAGTGAGAGCGGGAGGGCCCTGTTGGAGACCCAGTACTTC. Residues: CASSESGRALLETQYF.

The gene calls are TRBV6-5 and TRBJ2-3; D is undetermined. V was cut by 0 bases and J by 4 bases, with 5 bases left in between. There are 13 residues in the CDR3. Germline loops: CDR1 MNHEY, CDR2 SVGAGI. As DNA, the CDR3 is TGTGCCAGCAGTTACTCCTTGCCAGATACGCAGTATTTT. Its translation: CASSYSLPDTQYF.

The chain links TRBV11-1 to TRBJ1-5; D unresolved. Germline CDR1 reads SGHAT; CDR2 reads FQDESV (reference sequence). The CDR3 is made up of 13 amino acids. V lost 1 base and J 6 bases, leaving 7 bases between the germline ends. CDR3 region: CASSLGLGQPQHF. CDR3 sequence (DNA): TGTGCCAGCAGCTTAGGATTAGGTCAGCCCCAGCATTTT. The full variable domain, rest sourced from reference TRBV11-1 and TRBJ1-5, is EAEVAQSPRYKITEKSQAVAFWCDPISGHATLYWYRQILGQGPELLVQFQDESVVDDSQLPKDRFSAERLKGVDSTLKIQPAELGDSAMYLCASSLGLGQPQHFGDGTRLSIL.

The chain recombines TRBV5-6 with TRBJ1-2; a weak D match, TRBD1 (5 bases). The germline V and J ends were trimmed by 4 bases and 3 bases, with 7 bases remaining between them. From germline, CDR1 is SGHDT and CDR2 YYEEEE. The CDR3 length is 12 residues. The CDR3: CASSAGYYGYTF. The DNA for the CDR3 is TGTGCCAGCAGCGCAGGGTACTATGGCTACACCTTC.

CDR3 sequence: CASSLGSASGYEQYF. For the CDR3, the DNA is TGTGCCAGCAGCTTAGGATCGGCTAGCGGATACGAGCAGTACTTC. The chain couples TRBV7-9 to TRBJ2-7; 7 bases map to TRBD2. CDR1 and CDR2 from the germline V gene are SEHNR and FQNEAQ (reference sequence). V lost 1 base and J lost 4; bases outside the gene matches: 7. CDR3 length equals 15 residues.

The chain couples TRBV9 to TRBJ2-7; D is possibly TRBD1 (6 bases). The V end lost 4 bases, the J end lost 1 base, and 12 bases lay between the germline ends. This CDR3 contains 14 residues. Germline V gene sequence: CDR1 SGDLS, CDR2 YYNGEE. The CDR3 DNA is TGTGCCAGCAGCCCCCGGGACACATCCTACGAGCAGTACTTC. Its translation is CASSPRDTSYEQYF.

The rearrangement links TRBV29-1 to TRBJ1-4; D is uncertain. Germline V gives CDR1 SQVTM, CDR2 ANQGSEA. The CDR3 is 12 residues long. Trimming took 4 bases from V and 12 from J, leaving 15 bases between them. Here the CDR3 reads CSVGRALGELFF. CDR3 in DNA: TGCAGCGTTGGAAGAGCCTTGGGAGAACTGTTTTTT.

The J gene is TRBJ2-7, the V gene TRBV13, with unresolved D. Germline loops: CDR1 PRHDT, CDR2 FYEKMQ (reference sequence). V was cut by 5 bases and J by 3 bases, with 14 bases left in between. There are 14 residues in the CDR3. The CDR3 protein is CASSEIGNFYEQYF. The CDR3 DNA is TGTGCCAGCAGCGAAATAGGAAACTTCTACGAGCAGTACTTC.